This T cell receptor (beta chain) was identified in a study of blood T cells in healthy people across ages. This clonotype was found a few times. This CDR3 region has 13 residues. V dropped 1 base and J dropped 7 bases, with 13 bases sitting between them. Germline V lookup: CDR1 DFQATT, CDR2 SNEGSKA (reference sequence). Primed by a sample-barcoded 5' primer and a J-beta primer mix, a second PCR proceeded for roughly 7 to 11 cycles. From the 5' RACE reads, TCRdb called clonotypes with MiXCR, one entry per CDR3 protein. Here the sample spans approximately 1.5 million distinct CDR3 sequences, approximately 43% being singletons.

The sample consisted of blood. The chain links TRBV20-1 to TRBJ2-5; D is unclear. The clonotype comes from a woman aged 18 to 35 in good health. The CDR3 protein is CSARVPSAMTQYF. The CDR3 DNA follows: TGCAGTGCTAGAGTTCCTTCTGCGATGACCCAGTACTTC.